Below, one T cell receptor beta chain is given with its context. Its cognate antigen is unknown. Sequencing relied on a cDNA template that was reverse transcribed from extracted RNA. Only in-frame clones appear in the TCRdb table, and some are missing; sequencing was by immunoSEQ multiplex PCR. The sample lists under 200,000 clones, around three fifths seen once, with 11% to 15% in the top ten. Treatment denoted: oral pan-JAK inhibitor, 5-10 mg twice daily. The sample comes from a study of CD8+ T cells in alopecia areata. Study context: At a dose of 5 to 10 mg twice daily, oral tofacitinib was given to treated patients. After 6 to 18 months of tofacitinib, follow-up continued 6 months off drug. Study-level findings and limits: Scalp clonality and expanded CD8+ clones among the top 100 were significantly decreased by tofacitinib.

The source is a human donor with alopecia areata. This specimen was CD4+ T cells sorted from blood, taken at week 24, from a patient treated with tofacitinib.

The CDR3 DNA is TGTGCCAGCAGGGACGGGACCGCTTGGGGCTACACCTTC. This encodes CASRDGTAWGYTF. V and J are TRBV2 and TRBJ1-2, with D perhaps matching TRBD1 (5 bases). The germline CDR1 and CDR2 sequences are SNHLY and FYNNEI. The CDR3 has 13 amino acids. V lost 6 bases, J lost 8 bases, and 16 bases lay in between.